The present TCR beta chain was sequenced within a study of OX40 agonist ivuxolimab in advanced cancers. Trimming took 3 bases from V and 1 from J; bases not matched to a gene: 0. This CDR3 has 15 residues. Germline loops: CDR1 SNHLY, CDR2 FYNNEI. TCRdb's copy holds only in-frame clones and misses some; the assay was immunoSEQ multiplex PCR. This sample has 40,000 to 55,000 clones, with around 82% found just once. The sequence derives from an adult with an advanced solid tumor such as melanoma, head and neck, liver or kidney cancer. The chain combines TRBV2 with TRBJ2-6; 7 bases map to TRBD1. The specimen comprised CD4+ or CD8+ T cells sorted from blood, sampled in a trial of the OX40 agonist ivuxolimab. The CDR3 loop is CASSEGQSGANVLTF. DNA of the CDR3: TGTGCCAGCAGTGAGGGACAGTCTGGGGCCAACGTCCTGACTTTC.